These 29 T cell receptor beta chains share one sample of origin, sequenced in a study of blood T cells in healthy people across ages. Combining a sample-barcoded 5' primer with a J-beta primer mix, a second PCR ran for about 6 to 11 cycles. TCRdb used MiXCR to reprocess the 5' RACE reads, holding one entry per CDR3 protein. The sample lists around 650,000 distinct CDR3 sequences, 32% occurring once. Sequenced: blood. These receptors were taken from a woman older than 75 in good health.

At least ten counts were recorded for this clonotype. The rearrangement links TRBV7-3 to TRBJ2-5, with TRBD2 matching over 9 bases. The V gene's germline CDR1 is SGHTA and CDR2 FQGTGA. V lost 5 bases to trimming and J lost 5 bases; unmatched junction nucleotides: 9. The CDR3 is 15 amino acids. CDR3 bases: TGTGCCAGCAGCACGGGACTAGCAGGGACCGAGACCCAGTACTTC. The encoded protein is CASSTGLAGTETQYF. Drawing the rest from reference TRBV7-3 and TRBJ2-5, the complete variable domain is GAGVSQTPSNKVTEKGKYVELRCDPISGHTALYWYRQSLGQGPEFLIYFQGTGAADDSGLPNDRFFAVRPEGSVSTLKIQRTERGDSAVYLCASSTGLAGTETQYFGPGTRLLVL.

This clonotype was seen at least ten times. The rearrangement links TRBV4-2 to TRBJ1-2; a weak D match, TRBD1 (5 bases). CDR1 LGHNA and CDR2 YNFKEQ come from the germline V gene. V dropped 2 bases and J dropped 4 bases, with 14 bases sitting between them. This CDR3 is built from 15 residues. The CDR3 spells CASSQLHPGTYGYTF. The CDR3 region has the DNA TGTGCCAGCAGCCAACTCCACCCGGGGACCTATGGCTACACCTTC.

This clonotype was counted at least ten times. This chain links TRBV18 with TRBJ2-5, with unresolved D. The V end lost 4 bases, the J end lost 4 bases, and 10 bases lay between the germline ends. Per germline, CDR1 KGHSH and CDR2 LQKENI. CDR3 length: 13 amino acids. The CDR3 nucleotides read TGTGCCAGCTCACGAGACCGGGCAGAGACCCAGTACTTC. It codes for CASSRDRAETQYF.

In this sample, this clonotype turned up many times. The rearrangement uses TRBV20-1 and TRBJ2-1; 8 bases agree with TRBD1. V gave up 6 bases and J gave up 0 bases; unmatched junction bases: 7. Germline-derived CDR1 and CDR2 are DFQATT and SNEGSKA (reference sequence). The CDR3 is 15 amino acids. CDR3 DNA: TGCAGTGCCTACGGACAGGGAAACTCCTACAATGAGCAGTTCTTC. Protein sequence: CSAYGQGNSYNEQFF.

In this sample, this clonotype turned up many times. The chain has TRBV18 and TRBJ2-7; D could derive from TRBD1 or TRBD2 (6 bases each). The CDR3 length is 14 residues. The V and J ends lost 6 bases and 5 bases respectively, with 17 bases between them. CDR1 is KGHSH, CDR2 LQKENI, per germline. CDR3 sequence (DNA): TGTGCCAGCTCGCGACAGGAGGGAATCCACGAGCAGTACTTC. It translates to CASSRQEGIHEQYF.

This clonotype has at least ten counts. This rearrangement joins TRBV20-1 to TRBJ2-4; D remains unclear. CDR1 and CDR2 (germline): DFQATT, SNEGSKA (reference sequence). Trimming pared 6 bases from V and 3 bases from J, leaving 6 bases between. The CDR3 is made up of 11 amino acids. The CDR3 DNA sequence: TGCAGTGCGACAAACAAAAACATTCAGTACTTC. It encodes CSATNKNIQYF.

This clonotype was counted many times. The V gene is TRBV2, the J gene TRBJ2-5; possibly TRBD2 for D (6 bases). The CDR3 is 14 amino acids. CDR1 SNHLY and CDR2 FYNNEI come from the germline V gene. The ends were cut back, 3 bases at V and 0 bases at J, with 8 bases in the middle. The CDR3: CASSEGDYQETQYF. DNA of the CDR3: TGTGCCAGCAGTGAGGGGGACTACCAAGAGACCCAGTACTTC.

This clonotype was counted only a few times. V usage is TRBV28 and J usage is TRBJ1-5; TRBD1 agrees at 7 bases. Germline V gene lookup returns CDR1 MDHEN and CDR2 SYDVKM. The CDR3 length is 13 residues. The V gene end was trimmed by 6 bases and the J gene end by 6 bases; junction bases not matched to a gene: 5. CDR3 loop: CASSSDRVQPQHF. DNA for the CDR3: TGTGCCAGCAGCTCCGACAGGGTTCAGCCCCAGCATTTT.

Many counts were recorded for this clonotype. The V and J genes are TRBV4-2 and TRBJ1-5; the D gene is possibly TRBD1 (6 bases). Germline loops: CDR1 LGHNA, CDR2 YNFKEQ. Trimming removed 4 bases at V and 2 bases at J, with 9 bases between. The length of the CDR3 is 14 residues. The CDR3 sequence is CASSPRQGNQPQHF. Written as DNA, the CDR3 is TGTGCCAGCAGCCCCCGACAGGGCAATCAGCCCCAGCATTTT.

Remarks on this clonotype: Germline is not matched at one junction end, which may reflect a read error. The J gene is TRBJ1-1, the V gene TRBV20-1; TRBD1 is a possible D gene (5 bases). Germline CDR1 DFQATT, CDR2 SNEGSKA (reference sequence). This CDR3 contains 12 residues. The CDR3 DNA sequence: TGCAGGGCTAGATGGGGCGGATGGGAGGCTTTCTTT. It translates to CRARWGGWEAFF.

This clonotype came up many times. CDR3 in DNA: TGTGCCAGCAGCTTCGACAGGGGCAACCGCTACGAGCAGTACTTC. Translating it yields CASSFDRGNRYEQYF. The V and J genes are TRBV11-2 and TRBJ2-7; 8 bases match TRBD1. V shed 3 bases and J 3 bases; nucleotides not matched to a gene: 7. This CDR3 has 15 residues. CDR1 and CDR2 (germline): SGHAT, FQNNGV.

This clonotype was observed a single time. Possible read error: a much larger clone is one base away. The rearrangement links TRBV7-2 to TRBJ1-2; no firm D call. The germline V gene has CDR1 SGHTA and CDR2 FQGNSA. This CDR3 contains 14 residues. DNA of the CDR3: TGTGCCAGCAGCTCCAGCCCGGCCAACTATGACTACACCTTC. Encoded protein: CASSSSPANYDYTF. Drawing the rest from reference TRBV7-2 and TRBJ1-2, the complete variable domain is GAGVSQSPSNKVTEKGKDVELRCDPISGHTALYWYRQSLGQGLEFLIYFQGNSAPDKSGLPSDRFSAERTGGSVSTLTIQRTQQEDSAVYLCASSSSPANYDYTFGSGTRLTVV.

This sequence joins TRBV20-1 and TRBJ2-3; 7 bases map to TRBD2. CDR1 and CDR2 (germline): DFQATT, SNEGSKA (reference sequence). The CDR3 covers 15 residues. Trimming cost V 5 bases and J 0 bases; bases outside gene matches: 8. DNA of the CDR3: TGCAGTGCTGGAAGACTAGCCGCTAGCACAGATACGCAGTATTTT. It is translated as CSAGRLAASTDTQYF.

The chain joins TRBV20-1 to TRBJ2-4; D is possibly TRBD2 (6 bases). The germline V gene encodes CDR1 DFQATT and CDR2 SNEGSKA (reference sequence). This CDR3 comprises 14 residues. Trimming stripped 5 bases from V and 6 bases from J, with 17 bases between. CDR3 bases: TGCAGTGCTGACACTAGTGAGGGAGGAAACATTCAGTACTTC. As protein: CSADTSEGGNIQYF.

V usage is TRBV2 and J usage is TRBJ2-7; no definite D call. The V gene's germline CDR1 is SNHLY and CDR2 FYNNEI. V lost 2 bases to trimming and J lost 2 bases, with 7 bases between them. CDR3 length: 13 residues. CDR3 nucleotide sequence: TGTGCCAGCAGTGAAACATTGACCTACGAGCAGTACTTC. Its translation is CASSETLTYEQYF. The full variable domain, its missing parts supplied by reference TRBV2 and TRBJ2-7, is EPEVTQTPSHQVTQMGQEVILRCVPISNHLYFYWYRQILGQKVEFLVSFYNNEISEKSEIFDDQFSVERPDGSNFTLKIRSTKLEDSAMYFCASSETLTYEQYFGPGTRLTVT.

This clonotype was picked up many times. This chain's CDR3 is CASTLQGNTEAFF. As DNA, the CDR3 is TGTGCCAGCACCCTGCAGGGTAACACTGAAGCTTTCTTT. The chain couples TRBV12-3 or TRBV12-4 to TRBJ1-1, with D perhaps matching TRBD1 (5 bases). CDR3 length: 13 amino acids. The germline V and J ends were trimmed by 7 bases and 2 bases, with 11 bases remaining between them.

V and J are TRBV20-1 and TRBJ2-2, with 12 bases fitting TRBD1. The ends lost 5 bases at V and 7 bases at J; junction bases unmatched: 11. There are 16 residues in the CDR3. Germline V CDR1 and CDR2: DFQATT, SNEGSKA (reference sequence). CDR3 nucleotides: TGCAGTGCTTTGCCGGGACAGGGGGCGCTAGGCGGGGAGCTGTTTTTT. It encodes CSALPGQGALGGELFF.

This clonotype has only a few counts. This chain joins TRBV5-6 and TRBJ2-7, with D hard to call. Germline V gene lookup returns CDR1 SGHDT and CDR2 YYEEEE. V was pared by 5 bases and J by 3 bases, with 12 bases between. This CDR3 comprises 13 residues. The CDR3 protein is CASSPPRGYEQYF. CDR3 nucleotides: TGTGCCAGCAGTCCCCCCCGAGGCTACGAGCAGTACTTC.

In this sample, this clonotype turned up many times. The CDR3 nucleotides are TGTGCCAGCAGTGACGATAGTCGGGAGCAGTACTTC. This codes for CASSDDSREQYF. The rearrangement uses TRBV28 and TRBJ2-7; no firm D call. The CDR3 covers 12 residues. Trimming left V 5 bases short and J 7 bases short, with 12 bases between. Per germline, CDR1 MDHEN and CDR2 SYDVKM.

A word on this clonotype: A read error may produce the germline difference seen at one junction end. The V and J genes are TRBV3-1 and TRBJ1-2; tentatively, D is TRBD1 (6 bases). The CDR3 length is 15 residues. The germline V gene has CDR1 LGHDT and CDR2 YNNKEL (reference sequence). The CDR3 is CANSQGNREAYGYTF. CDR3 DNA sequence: TGTGCCAACAGCCAAGGAAACAGGGAGGCCTATGGCTACACCTTC.

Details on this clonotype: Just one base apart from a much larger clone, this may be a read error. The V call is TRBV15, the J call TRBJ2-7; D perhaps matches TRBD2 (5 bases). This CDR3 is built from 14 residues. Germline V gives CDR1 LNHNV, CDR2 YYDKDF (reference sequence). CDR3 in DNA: TGTGCCACCAGCAGAACGGGGAGCTCCTACGAGCAGGACTTC. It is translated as CATSRTGSSYEQDF.

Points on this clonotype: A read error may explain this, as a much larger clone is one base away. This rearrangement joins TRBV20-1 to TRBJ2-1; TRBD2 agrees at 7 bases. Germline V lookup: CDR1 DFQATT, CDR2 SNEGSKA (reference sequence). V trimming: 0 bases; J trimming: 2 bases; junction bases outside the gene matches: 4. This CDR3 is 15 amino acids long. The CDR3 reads CSARELGGTYNEQFF. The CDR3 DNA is TGCAGTGCTAGAGAGTTGGGGGGGACCTACAATGAGCAGTTCTTC.

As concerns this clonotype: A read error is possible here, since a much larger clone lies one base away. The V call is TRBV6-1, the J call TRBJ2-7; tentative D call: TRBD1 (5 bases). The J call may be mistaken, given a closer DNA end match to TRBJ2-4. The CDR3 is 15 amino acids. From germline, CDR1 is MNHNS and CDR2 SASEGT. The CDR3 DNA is TGTGCCAGCAGTGAAGGACAGAGTGGGCTCAGCATTCAGTACTTC. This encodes CASSEGQSGLSIQYF.

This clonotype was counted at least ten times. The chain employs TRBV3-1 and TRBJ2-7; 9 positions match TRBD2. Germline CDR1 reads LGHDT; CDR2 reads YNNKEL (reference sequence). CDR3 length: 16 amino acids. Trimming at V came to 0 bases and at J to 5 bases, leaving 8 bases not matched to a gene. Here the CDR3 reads CASSQDPLAGIHEQYF. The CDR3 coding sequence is TGTGCCAGCAGCCAAGATCCCCTAGCGGGGATCCACGAGCAGTACTTC.

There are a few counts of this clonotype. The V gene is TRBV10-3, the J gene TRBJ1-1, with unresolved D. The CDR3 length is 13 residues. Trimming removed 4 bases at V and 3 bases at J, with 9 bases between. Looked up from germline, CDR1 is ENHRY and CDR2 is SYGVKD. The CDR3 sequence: CAISGEGDTEAFF. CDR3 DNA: TGTGCCATCAGTGGCGAGGGAGACACTGAAGCTTTCTTT.

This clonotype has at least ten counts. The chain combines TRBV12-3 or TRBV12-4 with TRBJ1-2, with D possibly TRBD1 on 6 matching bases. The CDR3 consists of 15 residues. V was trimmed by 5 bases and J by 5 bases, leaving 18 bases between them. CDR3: CASSKQGLEPYGYTF. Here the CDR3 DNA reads TGTGCCAGCAGTAAACAGGGACTTGAGCCTTATGGCTACACCTTC.

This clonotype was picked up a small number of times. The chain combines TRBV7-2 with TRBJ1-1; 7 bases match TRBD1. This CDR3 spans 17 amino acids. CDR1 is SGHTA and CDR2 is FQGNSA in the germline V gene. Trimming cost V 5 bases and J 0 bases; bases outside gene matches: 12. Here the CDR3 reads CASSLGLETGMNTEAFF. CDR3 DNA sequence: TGTGCCAGCAGCCTAGGTTTGGAGACAGGGATGAACACTGAAGCTTTCTTT.

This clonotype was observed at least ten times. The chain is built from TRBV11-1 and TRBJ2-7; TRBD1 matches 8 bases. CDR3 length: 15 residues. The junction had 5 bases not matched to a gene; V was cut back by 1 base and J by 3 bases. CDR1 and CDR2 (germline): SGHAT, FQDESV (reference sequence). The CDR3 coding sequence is TGTGCCAGCAGCTTAGACGGACAGGGCCACTACGAGCAGTACTTC. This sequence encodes CASSLDGQGHYEQYF.

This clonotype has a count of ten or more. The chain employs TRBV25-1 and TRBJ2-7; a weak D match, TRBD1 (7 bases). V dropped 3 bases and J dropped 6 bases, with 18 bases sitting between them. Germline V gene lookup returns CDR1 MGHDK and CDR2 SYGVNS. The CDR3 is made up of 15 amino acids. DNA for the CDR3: TGTGCCAGCAGTGAGCCGGGGGTCAGGGGGTTCGAGCAGTACTTC. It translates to CASSEPGVRGFEQYF.